The 23 T cell receptor beta chains below come from one sample, sequenced in a study of T cells after yellow fever vaccination. In TCRdb, the 5' RACE reads were re-called with MiXCR into one record per CDR3 protein. The profile shows some 250,000 distinct CDR3 sequences, about 7.1% of them singletons. Sample: CD4+ T cells sorted from PBMCs, taken 15 days after the yellow fever booster vaccination. The receptor source for this set is a man between 25 and 39 years old who received the YFV17D yellow fever vaccine.

This clonotype showed up just a few times. The chain carries TRBV29-1 and TRBJ2-3; TRBD1 might be the D (6 bases). This CDR3 is 13 amino acids long. Trimming stripped 5 bases from V and 2 bases from J, with 11 bases between. Germline V CDR1 and CDR2: SQVTM, ANQGSEA. CDR3 sequence (DNA): TGCAGCGTTTCTCAGGGGCCCACAGATACGCAGTATTTT. This sequence encodes CSVSQGPTDTQYF.

At least ten counts were recorded for this clonotype. J is TRBJ2-3 and V is TRBV6-6, with TRBD1 matching over 8 bases. This CDR3 contains 12 residues. With V trimmed by 7 bases and J by 11 bases, 8 bases remained unmatched. Germline values: CDR1 MNHNY, CDR2 SVGAGI (reference sequence). CDR3 in DNA: TGTGCCAGCACCAACCGGGACAGGATGCAGTATTTT. It yields the protein CASTNRDRMQYF.

The chain has TRBV6-1 and TRBJ2-1; D is possibly TRBD2 (6 bases). The CDR3 extends over 16 amino acids. V gave up 6 bases and J gave up 9 bases, with 24 bases separating them. Germline V gives CDR1 MNHNS, CDR2 SASEGT. The CDR3 reads CASSPPLGTSGREQFF. CDR3 in DNA: TGTGCCAGCAGCCCACCCCTCGGGACTTCTGGACGTGAGCAGTTCTTC.

At least ten counts were recorded for this clonotype. The chain joins TRBV10-2 to TRBJ2-1; TRBD2 aligns across 14 bases. The junction had 4 bases not matched to a gene; V was cut back by 8 bases and J by 7 bases. The germline CDR1 and CDR2 sequences are WSHSY and SAAADI. The CDR3 contains 14 residues. The CDR3 DNA is TGCGCCAGCTGGGGACTAGCGGGAGAAAATGAGCAGTTCTTC. This encodes CASWGLAGENEQFF.

This clonotype was observed many times. The chain carries TRBV10-3 and TRBJ2-6, with D possibly being TRBD1 (5 bases). Germline CDR1 ENHRY, CDR2 SYGVKD. The CDR3 is 16 residues long. V was shortened by 8 bases and J by 2 bases, with 16 bases between the two germline ends. The CDR3 region has the DNA TGTGCCATCTCCGCACAGGAACGGCCTGGGGCCAACGTCCTGACTTTC. Its translation is CAISAQERPGANVLTF.

This clonotype was detected only a few times. V usage is TRBV7-2 and J usage is TRBJ2-5, with 8 positions matching TRBD2. The CDR3 covers 13 residues. In germline, CDR1 is SGHTA, CDR2 FQGNSA. V dropped 7 bases and J dropped 3; count of bases not matched to a gene: 4. The CDR3 DNA sequence: TGTGCCAGCAAGGGACTAGTCGAAGAGACCCAGTACTTC. It is translated as CASKGLVEETQYF.

This clonotype was counted a few times. The chain carries TRBV7-2 and TRBJ2-7; D ambiguous. Trimming removed 1 base at V and 2 bases at J, with 9 bases between. Germline CDR1 SGHTA, CDR2 FQGNSA. CDR3 size: 14 residues. In DNA form, the CDR3 reads TGTGCCAGCAGCTTAGAGGCGCGGACCTACGAGCAGTACTTC. Protein: CASSLEARTYEQYF.

This clonotype was recorded a few times. The rearrangement uses TRBV7-6 and TRBJ2-3; TRBD2 agrees at 13 bases. Germline trimming cut 4 bases from V and 5 bases from J; bases unmatched to any gene: 3. The germline V gene encodes CDR1 SGHVS and CDR2 FNYEAQ. CDR3 length equals 15 residues. The CDR3 sequence is CASSSGLAGLDTQYF. CDR3 in DNA: TGTGCCAGCAGCTCGGGACTAGCGGGACTAGATACGCAGTATTTT.

The chain combines TRBV20-1 with TRBJ2-7; weak D call: TRBD2 (6 bases). With 0 bases removed from V and 4 bases from J, the gap between germline ends came to 22 bases. This CDR3 spans 17 amino acids. CDR1 is DFQATT and CDR2 is SNEGSKA in the germline V gene (reference sequence). The CDR3 reads CSARDPTSPGVEYEQYF. In DNA form, the CDR3 reads TGCAGTGCTAGAGACCCCACCTCTCCGGGAGTGGAGTACGAGCAGTACTTC.

This clonotype has only a few counts. The CDR3 DNA follows: TGTGCTAGTGGTTTGGGAGGAGGGTTTGAGCAGTTCTTC. Its protein product is CASGLGGGFEQFF. This rearrangement joins TRBV12-5 to TRBJ2-1; tentative D call: TRBD2 (6 bases). This CDR3 region has 13 residues. The V and J ends lost 1 base and 9 bases respectively, with 10 bases between them. Germline CDR1 reads LGHNT; CDR2 reads FRNRAP.

The V call is TRBV20-1, the J call TRBJ2-7; 7 nucleotides align to TRBD1. V lost 0 bases, J lost 0 bases, and 5 bases stayed unmatched. This CDR3 contains 15 residues. Germline-derived CDR1 and CDR2 are DFQATT and SNEGSKA (reference sequence). CDR3 in amino acids: CSARDGQDSSYEQYF. The CDR3, as DNA: TGCAGTGCTAGAGACGGACAGGATAGCTCCTACGAGCAGTACTTC.

This clonotype came up a few times. The CDR3 DNA follows: TGTGCCAGCAGCGATCCAGGGCGTCTTAATGGCTACACCTTC. Translated: CASSDPGRLNGYTF. The V call is TRBV6-1, the J call TRBJ1-2; a weak D match, TRBD1 (5 bases). Per the germline V gene, CDR1 is MNHNS and CDR2 is SASEGT. There are 14 residues in the CDR3. With 6 bases removed from V and 6 bases from J, the gap between germline ends came to 17 bases.

This rearrangement joins TRBV6-6 to TRBJ1-5, with D possibly matching TRBD1 (6 bases). Trimming removed 5 bases from V and 6 bases from J, with 11 bases in between. This CDR3 spans 13 amino acids. Germline lookup yields CDR1 MNHNY and CDR2 SVGAGI (reference sequence). CDR3 protein: CASSPRGGQPQHF. As DNA, the CDR3 is TGTGCCAGCAGTCCCAGGGGAGGTCAGCCCCAGCATTTT.

In its sample, this clonotype was seen many times. The chain carries TRBV2 and TRBJ2-1, with a weak D call TRBD2 (6 bases). The CDR3 runs 15 residues. Germline V gene lookup returns CDR1 SNHLY and CDR2 FYNNEI. V was pared by 4 bases and J by 2 bases, with 12 bases between. The CDR3 DNA is TGTGCCAGCAGTGTTCGGGGGAACACCTACAATGAGCAGTTCTTC. This encodes CASSVRGNTYNEQFF.

In this sample, this clonotype turned up a few times. The chain is built from TRBV29-1 and TRBJ1-5, with D unresolved. The V end lost 1 base, the J end lost 7 bases, and 11 bases lay between the germline ends. Germline CDR1 SQVTM, CDR2 ANQGSEA. CDR3 size: 13 residues. CDR3: CSVEGAAGQPQHF. DNA for the CDR3: TGCAGCGTTGAAGGGGCCGCAGGACAGCCCCAGCATTTT.

This clonotype has ten or more counts. The chain uses TRBV12-3 or TRBV12-4 and TRBJ1-5; 8 nucleotides line up with TRBD1. This CDR3 has 14 amino acids. V dropped 3 bases and J dropped 5; count of bases not matched to a gene: 3. The CDR3 sequence: CASSFGQGYQPQHF. DNA for the CDR3: TGTGCCAGCAGTTTCGGACAGGGCTATCAGCCCCAGCATTTT.

This clonotype has more than one count but fewer than ten. The chain joins TRBV3-1 to TRBJ2-7; 10 bases are a match to TRBD1. From germline, CDR1 is LGHDT and CDR2 YNNKEL (reference sequence). The CDR3 runs to 16 residues. Trimming at V came to 3 bases and at J to 6 bases, leaving 11 bases not matched to a gene. CDR3 sequence: CASSHPSGTGVGEQYF. The CDR3 nucleotides are TGTGCCAGCAGCCACCCCTCCGGGACAGGGGTTGGCGAGCAGTACTTC.

Worth noting for this clonotype: This may arise from a read error, as a much more abundant clone is one base away. The chain has TRBV9 and TRBJ2-5, with no clear D. Germline values: CDR1 SGDLS, CDR2 YYNGEE. V was trimmed by 1 base and J by 2 bases, leaving 9 bases between them. There are 14 residues in the CDR3. The CDR3 loop reads CASSVSSWQETQYF. The CDR3 DNA follows: TGTGCCAGCAGCGTATCCTCTTGGCAAGAGACCCAGTACTTC. The whole variable domain, remainder taken from reference TRBV9 and TRBJ2-5, is DSGVTQTPKHLITATGQRVTLRCSPRSGDLSVYWYQQSLDQGLQFLIQYYNGEERAKGNILERFSAQQFPDLHSELNLSSLELGDSALYFCASSVSSWQETQYFGPGTRLLVL.

V is TRBV30 and J is TRBJ2-3, with D unclear. Trimming shortened V by 4 bases and J by 1 base, and 12 bases separated the two germline ends. Germline V gene lookup returns CDR1 GTSNPN and CDR2 SVGIG (reference sequence). The CDR3 sequence is 14 residues long. The CDR3 spells CAWTKGRRTDTQYF. The CDR3 nucleotides read TGTGCCTGGACCAAGGGCAGGCGCACAGATACGCAGTATTTT.

This clonotype was seen a few times. This rearrangement joins TRBV7-2 to TRBJ2-3; 10 bases are shared with TRBD2. CDR1 SGHTA and CDR2 FQGNSA come from the germline V gene. The CDR3 spans 16 residues. CDR3 loop: CAGSVLAGAVTDTQYF. In DNA, the CDR3 is TGTGCGGGGAGCGTCCTAGCGGGAGCTGTAACAGATACGCAGTATTTT.

In its sample, this clonotype was seen many times. This chain uses TRBV20-1 with TRBJ2-7, with D perhaps being TRBD1 or TRBD2 (5 bases each). Germline CDR1 reads DFQATT; CDR2 reads SNEGSKA (reference sequence). Trimming shortened V by 3 bases and J by 3 bases, and 9 bases separated the two germline ends. This CDR3 is built from 12 residues. This CDR3 reads CSARGRVYEQYF. The CDR3, as DNA: TGCAGTGCTAGGGGACGGGTCTACGAGCAGTACTTC.

This clonotype was recorded many times. The V gene is TRBV5-1, the J gene TRBJ2-1; 7 bases fit TRBD1. The trim removed 3 bases at V and 2 bases at J, leaving 8 bases unmatched. The V gene's germline CDR1 is SGHRS and CDR2 YFSETQ. The CDR3 is 16 amino acids. CDR3: CASSWGQTSTYNEQFF. The CDR3 region has the DNA TGCGCCAGCAGCTGGGGACAGACCTCTACCTACAATGAGCAGTTCTTC.

This clonotype was observed a few times. This chain joins TRBV7-2 and TRBJ2-7, with 7 bases identical to TRBD2. V was clipped by 6 bases and J by 0 bases; unmatched bases: 8. The germline V gene has CDR1 SGHTA and CDR2 FQGNSA. CDR3 length equals 15 residues. CDR3 loop: CASSSSSGHSYEQYF. As DNA, the CDR3 is TGTGCCAGCAGTTCCAGTAGCGGGCACTCCTACGAGCAGTACTTC.